The 8 T cell receptor beta chains given below trace back to one sample, sequenced in a study of glioma-infiltrating T cells. Using RNA template, CDR3s of TCR alpha and beta were amplified with iRepertoire arm-PCR. TCRdb processed the multiplex PCR reads anew with MiXCR; each CDR3 protein has one entry. The sample records about 210,000 distinct CDR3 sequences, about 32% being singletons. Specimen: glioma tissue, nonneoplastic brain tissue, or PBMCs (not recorded which). Source of these receptors: a human donor with low-grade glioma or glioblastoma, undergoing nonglioma brain surgery, or in good health (not recorded which).

This clonotype was found many times. The V gene is TRBV20-1, the J gene TRBJ2-7, with 9 bases aligning to TRBD2. CDR3 length: 14 residues. Germline CDR1 DFQATT, CDR2 SNEGSKA (reference sequence). In DNA form, the CDR3 reads TGCAGCCGCGACGGGTTAGCGGGAGCCTACGAGCAGTACTTC. This sequence encodes CSRDGLAGAYEQYF.

The chain is built from TRBV6-1 and TRBJ1-5, with D perhaps matching TRBD1 (6 bases). CDR3 length: 15 residues. Germline CDR1 MNHNS, CDR2 SASEGT. The V gene lost 6 bases and the J gene lost 6 bases, with 18 bases spanning the gap. The CDR3 reads CASRSRTVERQPQHF. The CDR3 region has the DNA TGTGCCAGCAGATCCCGGACAGTTGAACGTCAGCCCCAGCATTTT.

This clonotype was recorded many times. V and J are TRBV4-3 and TRBJ1-1; perhaps TRBD1 as D (6 bases). Trimming removed 0 bases at V and 5 bases at J, with 13 bases between. This CDR3 has 15 residues. The V gene's germline CDR1 is LGHNA and CDR2 YSLEER. The CDR3 DNA reads TGCGCCAGCAGCCAAGATGAAGGGGGAGAGACTGAAGCTTTCTTT. This codes for CASSQDEGGETEAFF.

The chain joins TRBV7-2 to TRBJ2-7, with D tentatively TRBD1 (5 bases). CDR3 size: 13 residues. V dropped 10 bases and J dropped 2 bases, with 15 bases sitting between them. Germline V gene lookup returns CDR1 SGHTA and CDR2 FQGNSA. This CDR3 is CAIISTVTYEQYF. The CDR3 coding sequence is TGTGCCATCATCTCGACAGTCACCTACGAGCAGTACTTC.

The rearrangement uses TRBV7-9 and TRBJ2-7; TRBD2 aligns across 10 bases. The CDR3 contains 16 residues. Germline V CDR1 and CDR2: SEHNR, FQNEAQ (reference sequence). J was trimmed by 1 base and V by 5 bases; bases with no gene match: 8. The DNA of the CDR3 is TGTGCCAGCAGCCGAGCTAGCGGGAGTTCTTCCTACGAGCAGTACTTC. The encoded protein is CASSRASGSSSYEQYF.

The sample holds many counts of this clonotype. V gene TRBV14 combines with J gene TRBJ2-7, with 7 bases lining up with TRBD2. The CDR3 contains 13 residues. CDR1 and CDR2 (germline): SGHDN, FVKESK. J was trimmed by 3 bases and V by 5 bases; bases with no gene match: 4. The CDR3 coding sequence is TGTGCCAGCAGCTCAAGGACTAGCTACGAGCAGTACTTC. It is translated as CASSSRTSYEQYF.

This clonotype has at least ten counts. This sequence joins TRBV10-2 and TRBJ2-5; possibly TRBD1 for D (5 bases). This CDR3 contains 14 residues. Germline CDR1 reads WSHSY; CDR2 reads SAAADI. Trimming took 8 bases from V and 4 from J, leaving 17 bases between them. CDR3 sequence: CASLEGVGRETQYF. In nucleotides, the CDR3 is TGCGCCAGCCTCGAAGGGGTAGGAAGAGAGACCCAGTACTTC.

This clonotype turned up a few times. The chain uses TRBV29-1 and TRBJ2-1, with D perhaps TRBD2 (5 bases). The CDR3 has 13 residues. CDR1 is SQVTM, CDR2 ANQGSEA, per germline. V lost 0 bases and J lost 5, with 8 bases in between. The CDR3 sequence is CSVEEFGDNEQFF. The CDR3 DNA reads TGCAGCGTTGAAGAATTCGGGGACAATGAGCAGTTCTTC.